This TCR beta chain was found in a study of CD8 T cells in Susac syndrome. Random-hexamer reverse transcription was applied to about 0.45 to 1 ug RNA. TCRdb analysed the immunoSEQ multiplex PCR reads with MiXCR anew, one entry per CDR3 protein. Of about 120,000 distinct CDR3 sequences listed, about nine tenths are singletons. High-throughput TCR beta sequencing covered peripheral CD8+ and CD4+ T cells. V lost 5 bases, J lost 2 bases, and 13 bases lay in between. Germline V lookup: CDR1 LNHDA, CDR2 SQIVND (reference sequence). The CDR3 has 15 residues. Source material: CD8+ T cells from PBMCs. This sequence joins TRBV19 and TRBJ2-1, with D possibly matching TRBD1 (6 bases). The receptor's source is a human donor in good health. The CDR3 sequence is CASSRPRGAYNEQFF. CDR3 DNA: TGTGCCAGTAGTCGCCCCAGGGGCGCCTACAATGAGCAGTTCTTC.